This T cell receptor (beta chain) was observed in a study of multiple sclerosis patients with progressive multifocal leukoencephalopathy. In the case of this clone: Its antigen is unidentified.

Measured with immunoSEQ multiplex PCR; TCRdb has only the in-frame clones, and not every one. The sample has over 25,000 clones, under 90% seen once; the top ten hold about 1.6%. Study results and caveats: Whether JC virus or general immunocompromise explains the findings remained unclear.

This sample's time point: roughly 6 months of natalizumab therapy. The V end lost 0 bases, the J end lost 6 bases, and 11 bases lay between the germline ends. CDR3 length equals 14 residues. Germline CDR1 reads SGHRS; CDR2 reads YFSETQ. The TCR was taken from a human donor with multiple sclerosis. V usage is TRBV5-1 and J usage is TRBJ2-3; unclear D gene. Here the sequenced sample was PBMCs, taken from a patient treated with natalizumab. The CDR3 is CASSLAADWDTQYF. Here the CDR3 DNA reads TGCGCCAGCAGCTTGGCCGCCGACTGGGATACGCAGTATTTT.